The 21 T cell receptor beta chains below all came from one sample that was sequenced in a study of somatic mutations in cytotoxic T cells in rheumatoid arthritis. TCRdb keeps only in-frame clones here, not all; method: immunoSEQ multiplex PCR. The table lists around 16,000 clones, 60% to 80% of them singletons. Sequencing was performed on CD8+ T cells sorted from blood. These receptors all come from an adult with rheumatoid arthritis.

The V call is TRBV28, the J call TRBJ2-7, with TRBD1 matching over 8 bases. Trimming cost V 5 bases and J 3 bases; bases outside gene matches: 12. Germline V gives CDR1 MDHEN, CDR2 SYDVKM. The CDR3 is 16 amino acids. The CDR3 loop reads CASSIQGAGRRYEQYF. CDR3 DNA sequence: TGTGCCAGCAGTATCCAGGGGGCAGGGCGACGCTACGAGCAGTACTTC.

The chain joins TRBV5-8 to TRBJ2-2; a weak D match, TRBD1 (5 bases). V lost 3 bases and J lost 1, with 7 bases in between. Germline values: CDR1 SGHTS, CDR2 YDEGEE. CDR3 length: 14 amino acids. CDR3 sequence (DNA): TGTGCCAGCAGCTGGGGCGGGAACACCGGGGAGCTGTTTTTT. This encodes CASSWGGNTGELFF.

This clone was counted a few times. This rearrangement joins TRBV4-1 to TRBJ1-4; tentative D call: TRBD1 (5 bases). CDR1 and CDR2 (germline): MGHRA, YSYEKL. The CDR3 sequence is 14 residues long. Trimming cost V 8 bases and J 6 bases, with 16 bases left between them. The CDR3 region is CASAPGLGDEKLFF. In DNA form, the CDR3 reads TGCGCCAGCGCTCCGGGGCTGGGGGATGAAAAACTGTTTTTT.

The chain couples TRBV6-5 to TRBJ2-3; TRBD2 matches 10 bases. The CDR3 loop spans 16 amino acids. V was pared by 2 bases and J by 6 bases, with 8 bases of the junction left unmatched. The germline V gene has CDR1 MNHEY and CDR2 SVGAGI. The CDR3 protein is CASSYLSGGAMDTQYF. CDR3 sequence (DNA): TGTGCCAGCAGTTACCTCAGCGGGGGGGCCATGGATACGCAGTATTTT.

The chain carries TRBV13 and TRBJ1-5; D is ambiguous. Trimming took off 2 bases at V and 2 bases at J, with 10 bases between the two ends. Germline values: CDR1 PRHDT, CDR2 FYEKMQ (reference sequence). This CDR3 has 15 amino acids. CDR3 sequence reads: CASSLSGLGNQPQHF. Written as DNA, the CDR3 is TGTGCCAGCAGCTTATCCGGGTTGGGCAATCAGCCCCAGCATTTT.

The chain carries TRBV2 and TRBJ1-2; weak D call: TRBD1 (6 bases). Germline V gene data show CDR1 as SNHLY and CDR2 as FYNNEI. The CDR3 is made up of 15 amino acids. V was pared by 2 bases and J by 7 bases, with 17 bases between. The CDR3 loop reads CASSELGGGKVGYTF. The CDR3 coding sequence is TGTGCCAGCAGTGAATTGGGAGGGGGTAAGGTTGGCTACACCTTC.

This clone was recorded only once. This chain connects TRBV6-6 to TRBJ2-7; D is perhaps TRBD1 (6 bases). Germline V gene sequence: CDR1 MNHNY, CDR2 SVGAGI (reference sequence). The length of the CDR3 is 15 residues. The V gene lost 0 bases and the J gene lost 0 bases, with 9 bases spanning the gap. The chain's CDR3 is CASSYSQGYSYEQYF. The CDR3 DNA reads TGTGCCAGCAGTTACTCGCAGGGGTACTCCTACGAGCAGTACTTC.

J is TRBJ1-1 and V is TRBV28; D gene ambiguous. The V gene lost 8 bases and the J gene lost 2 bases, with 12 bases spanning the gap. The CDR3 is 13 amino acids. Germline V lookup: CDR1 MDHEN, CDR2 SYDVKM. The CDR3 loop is CASQRLPNTEAFF. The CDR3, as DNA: TGTGCCAGCCAACGTTTACCAAACACTGAAGCTTTCTTT.

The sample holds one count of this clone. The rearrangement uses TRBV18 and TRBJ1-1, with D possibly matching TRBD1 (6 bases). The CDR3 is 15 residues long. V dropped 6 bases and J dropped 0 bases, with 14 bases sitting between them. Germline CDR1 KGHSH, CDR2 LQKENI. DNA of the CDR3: TGTGCCAGCTCTTTGACAGGAACAATGAACACTGAAGCTTTCTTT. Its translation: CASSLTGTMNTEAFF.

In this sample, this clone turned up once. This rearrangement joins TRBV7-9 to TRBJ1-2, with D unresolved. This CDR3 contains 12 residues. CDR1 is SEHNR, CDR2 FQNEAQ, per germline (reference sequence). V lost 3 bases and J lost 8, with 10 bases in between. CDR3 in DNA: TGTGCCAGCAGCTTGGGAGCCACCGGCTACACCTTC. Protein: CASSLGATGYTF. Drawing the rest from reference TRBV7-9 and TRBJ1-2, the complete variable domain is DTGVSQNPRHKITKRGQNVTFRCDPISEHNRLYWYRQTLGQGPEFLTYFQNEAQLEKSRLLSDRFSAERPKGSFSTLEIQRTEQGDSAMYLCASSLGATGYTFGSGTRLTVV.

The CDR3 loop is CASSNIGTGAEKLFF. The CDR3, as DNA: TGTGCCAGCAGTAATATCGGGACAGGGGCTGAAAAACTGTTTTTT. The chain employs TRBV5-6 and TRBJ1-4, with TRBD1 matching over 10 bases. Germline V gene lookup returns CDR1 SGHDT and CDR2 YYEEEE. This CDR3 contains 15 residues. The junction had 8 bases not matched to a gene; V was cut back by 5 bases and J by 7 bases.

The CDR3 bases are TGTGCCGCCGCGGCCGGGGGATTCACAGATACGCAGTATTTT. It is translated as CAAAAGGFTDTQYF. The J gene is TRBJ2-3, the V gene TRBV10-3, with D possibly being TRBD2 (6 bases). The CDR3 sequence is 14 residues long. CDR1 and CDR2 from the germline V gene are ENHRY and SYGVKD. Trimming took 11 bases from V and 2 from J, leaving 17 bases between them.

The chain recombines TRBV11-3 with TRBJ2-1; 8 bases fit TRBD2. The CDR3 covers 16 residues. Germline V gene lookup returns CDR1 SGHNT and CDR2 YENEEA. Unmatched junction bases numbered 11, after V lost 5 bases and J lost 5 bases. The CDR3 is CASSPGGVIANNEQFF. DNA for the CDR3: TGTGCCAGCAGCCCGGGAGGGGTGATAGCGAACAATGAGCAGTTCTTC.

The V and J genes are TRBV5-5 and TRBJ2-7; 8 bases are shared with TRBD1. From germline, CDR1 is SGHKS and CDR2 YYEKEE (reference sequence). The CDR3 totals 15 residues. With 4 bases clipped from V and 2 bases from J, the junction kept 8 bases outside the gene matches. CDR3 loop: CASSLSRGRTYEQYV. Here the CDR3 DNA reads TGTGCCAGCAGCCTTAGCAGGGGGCGAACCTACGAGCAGTACGTC.

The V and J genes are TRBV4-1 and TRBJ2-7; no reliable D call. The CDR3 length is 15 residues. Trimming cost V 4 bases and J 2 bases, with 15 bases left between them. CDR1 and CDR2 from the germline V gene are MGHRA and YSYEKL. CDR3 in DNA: TGCGCCAGCAGCCCATACCACGAGCAGGCCTACGAGCAGTACTTC. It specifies CASSPYHEQAYEQYF.

CDR3: CASSVNRGHQAFF. Here the CDR3 DNA reads TGTGCCAGCAGCGTGAACAGGGGGCACCAAGCTTTCTTT. The chain employs TRBV5-8 and TRBJ1-1; 9 bases fit TRBD1. The germline V gene has CDR1 SGHTS and CDR2 YDEGEE. This CDR3 is 13 amino acids long. After removal of 4 bases from V and 9 bases from J, the junction contained 7 bases not matched to a gene. The entire variable domain, with the rest obtained from reference TRBV5-8 and TRBJ1-1, is as follows: EAGVTQSPTHLIKTRGQQATLRCSPISGHTSVYWYQQALGLGLQFLLWYDEGEERNRGNFPPRFSGRQFPNYSSELNVNALELEDSALYLCASSVNRGHQAFFGQGTRLTVV.

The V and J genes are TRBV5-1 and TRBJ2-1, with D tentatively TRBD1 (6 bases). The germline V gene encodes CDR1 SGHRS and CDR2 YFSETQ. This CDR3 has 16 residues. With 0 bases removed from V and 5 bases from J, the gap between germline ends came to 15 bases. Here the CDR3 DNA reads TGCGCCAGCAGCTTGGATAAACAGGGAGTGGACAATGAGCAGTTCTTC. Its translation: CASSLDKQGVDNEQFF.

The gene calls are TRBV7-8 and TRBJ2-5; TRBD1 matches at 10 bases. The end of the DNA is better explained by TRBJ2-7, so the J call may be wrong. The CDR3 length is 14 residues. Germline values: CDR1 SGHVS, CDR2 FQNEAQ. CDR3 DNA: TGTGCCAGCAGCTCCGGGACAGGGGCCTACGAGCAGTACTTC. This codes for CASSSGTGAYEQYF.

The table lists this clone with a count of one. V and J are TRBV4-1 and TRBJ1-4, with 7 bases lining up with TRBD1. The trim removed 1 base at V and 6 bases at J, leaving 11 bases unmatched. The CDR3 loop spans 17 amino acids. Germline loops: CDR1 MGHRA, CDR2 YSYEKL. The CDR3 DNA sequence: TGCGCCAGCAGCCAAGTGCAACCAGGGGGTTTGGATGAAAAACTGTTTTTT. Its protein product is CASSQVQPGGLDEKLFF.

The CDR3 reads CASSSQGVIAGSYNSPLHF. CDR3 nucleotide sequence: TGTGCCAGCAGTTCACAGGGGGTAATTGCTGGCTCCTATAATTCACCCCTCCACTTT. The V call is TRBV28, the J call TRBJ1-6, with 8 positions matching TRBD1. The V gene end was trimmed by 4 bases and the J gene end by 0 bases; junction bases not matched to a gene: 11. This CDR3 spans 19 amino acids. From germline, CDR1 is MDHEN and CDR2 SYDVKM.

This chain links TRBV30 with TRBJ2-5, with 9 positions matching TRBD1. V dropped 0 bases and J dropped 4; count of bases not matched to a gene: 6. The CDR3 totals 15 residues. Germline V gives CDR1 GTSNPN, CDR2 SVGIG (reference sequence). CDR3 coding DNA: TGTGCCTGGAGTGTACGGACAGGGGCCCGAGAGACCCAGTACTTC. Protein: CAWSVRTGARETQYF.